Here is one T cell receptor (beta chain) with its context. The specificity of this receptor is unknown. No clone much larger than this one lies a single base away; base qualities are absent. This sample is drawn from a study of blood T cell repertoires in COVID-19 (dated by TCRdb to the early 2020s). With respect to the entire study: The collaborator samples originated in the United States, Italy and Spain and spanned the acute and convalescent phases of COVID-19. The prospective study material was composed of cDNA or gDNA derived from T cells, B-cell-depleted T cells, or PBMCs. Deeply sampled blood TCRbeta repertoires from subjects exposed to, actively infected with, or recovered from COVID-19 were included in the dataset. A freely available public database, intended as a resource for researchers studying the immune response to SARS-CoV-2, is where the repertoires were released. The samples were drawn from two sources: the first 160 participants of the ongoing ImmuneRACE study, and 1,254 subjects contributed by 6 global collaborators. Nearly every sample came with metadata listing a de-identified subject ID, COVID-19 status, age in years and sex. Where HLA class I and class II types were available, the types were taken from metadata supplied by the sample provider, not from assay-based typing.

TCRbeta CDR3 regions were amplified from genomic DNA using the immunoSEQ Assay, a bias-controlled multiplex PCR. As for the original processing: Within the assay, amplification of reference gene primers was used to estimate how many nucleated cells each sample contained. To quantify the absolute abundance of each unique TCRbeta CDR3 rearrangement, sequence reads were collapsed and filtered. For each sample, productive Simpson clonality was calculated as the square root of Simpson's diversity index over productive rearrangements. TCRdb limited this immuneACCESS table to in-frame rearrangements with V and J called. A share of clones is missing; checked studies link under half to unresolved V genes, and the rest is unexplained. The V and J calls and clone size come from that table; D and trimming were worked out from the DNA. The sample profile shows about 98,000 clones; approximately 80% of them were found once. The biggest ten clones account for about 9.6% of the sample.

Here is what the overall study found, with its caveats: The amount of clinical and demographic metadata varied by source and participant and was provided uncurated.

Taken from cysteine to phenylalanine, the CDR3 has 14 residues. Only the CDR3 DNA stays, 42 bases, in frame from base 1. V is pared back by 5 bases and J by 6 bases, with 17 bases lying between the germline termini. Based on the germline V gene (reference sequence), the CDR1 and CDR2 sequences are LNHDA and SQIVND. Collaborating institutions collected whole blood in K2EDTA tubes following their own protocols. For TCRbeta analysis, collaborators shipped samples as frozen whole blood, isolated PBMCs, or DNA extracted from either of those sample types. This sequence uses TRBV19 and TRBJ2-7; TRBD2 might be the D gene, on 6 matching bases. Sequences were obtained from peripheral blood. This receptor was identified in a man aged 60 to 75 with active or convalescent COVID-19. The DNA sequence follows: TGTGCCAGTAGTCCGCGACTAGGGGAGAGCGAGCAGTACTTC. The encoded protein is CASSPRLGESEQYF.